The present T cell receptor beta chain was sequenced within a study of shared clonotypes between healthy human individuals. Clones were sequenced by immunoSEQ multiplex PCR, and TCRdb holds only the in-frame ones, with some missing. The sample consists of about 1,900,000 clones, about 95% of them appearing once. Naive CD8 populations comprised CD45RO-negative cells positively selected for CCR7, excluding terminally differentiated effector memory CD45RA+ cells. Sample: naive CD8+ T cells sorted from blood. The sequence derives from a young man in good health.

CDR3: CASSLGGGSGTEAFF. As DNA, the CDR3 is TGCGCCAGCAGCTTGGGTGGGGGTTCTGGCACTGAAGCTTTCTTT. This sequence joins TRBV5-1 and TRBJ1-1, with a possible D match to TRBD1 (5 bases). Trimming removed 0 bases at V and 4 bases at J, with 13 bases between. Germline V gene sequence: CDR1 SGHRS, CDR2 YFSETQ. This CDR3 comprises 15 residues. The complete variable domain, with remaining parts taken from reference TRBV5-1 and TRBJ1-1, reads KAGVTQTPRYLIKTRGQQVTLSCSPISGHRSVSWYQQTPGQGLQFLFEYFSETQRNKGNFPGRFSGRQFSNSRSEMNVSTLELGDSALYLCASSLGGGSGTEAFFGQGTRLTVV.